Below are 31 T cell receptor beta chains sequenced from a single sample in a study of blood T cell repertoires in COVID-19. Using immunoSEQ multiplex PCR, the repertoire was profiled, and TCRdb retains in-frame clones only, with some absent. The sample includes tens of thousands of clones, approximately 88% of them seen just once. Material: peripheral blood. Receptor source: a human donor in a cohort sampled during active COVID-19.

V gene TRBV30 combines with J gene TRBJ2-3; 13 bases are a match to TRBD2. CDR1 is GTSNPN, CDR2 SVGIG, per germline (reference sequence). This CDR3 is built from 18 residues. V lost 1 base to trimming and J lost 4 bases; unmatched junction nucleotides: 11. Here the CDR3 DNA reads TGTGCCTGGAGTGATCCCGGACTAGCGGGAGTTCAGGCAGATACGCAGTATTTT. Protein product: CAWSDPGLAGVQADTQYF. The entire variable domain, with the rest obtained from reference TRBV30 and TRBJ2-3, is as follows: SQTIHQWPATLVQPVGSPLSLECTVEGTSNPNLYWYRQAAGRGLQLLFYSVGIGQISSEVPQNLSASRPQDRQFILSSKKLLLSDSGFYLCAWSDPGLAGVQADTQYFGPGTRLTVL.

The chain combines TRBV28 with TRBJ1-2; TRBD1 might be the D (6 bases). The CDR3 spans 14 residues. Germline lookup yields CDR1 MDHEN and CDR2 SYDVKM. The V end lost 8 bases, the J end lost 5 bases, and 18 bases lay between the germline ends. The CDR3 region is CASLDRANHYGYTF. Here the CDR3 DNA reads TGTGCCAGCTTGGACAGAGCCAATCATTATGGCTACACCTTC.

The rearrangement links TRBV6-5 to TRBJ2-6; D may be TRBD1 (6 bases). The CDR3 covers 15 residues. Germline-derived CDR1 and CDR2 are MNHEY and SVGAGI. Trimming removed 6 bases at V and 2 bases at J, with 11 bases between. The DNA for the CDR3 is TGTGCCAGCAGGCCTACAGGGACTGGGGCCAACGTCCTGACTTTC. It specifies CASRPTGTGANVLTF.

The rearrangement uses TRBV12-3 or TRBV12-4 and TRBJ2-3; possibly TRBD1 for D (5 bases). The V and J ends lost 3 bases and 6 bases respectively, with 10 bases between them. The CDR3 sequence is 13 residues long. The CDR3 reads CASSFQGSDTQYF. Here the CDR3 DNA reads TGTGCCAGCAGTTTTCAGGGTTCGGATACGCAGTATTTT.

Regarding this clone: The junction departs from the called germline gene at one end, perhaps through a read error. The V and J genes are TRBV7-8 and TRBJ2-2; a possible D gene is TRBD2 (7 bases). Germline V gene lookup returns CDR1 SGHVS and CDR2 FQNEAQ. The CDR3 is 16 residues long. CDR3 coding DNA: TGTGCCCGCAGCTTAGGGGGGGGGCGGGACACCGGGGAGCTGTTTTTT. Protein sequence: CARSLGGGRDTGELFF.

The V call is TRBV6-5, the J call TRBJ2-2; 8 bases are shared with TRBD1. V was pared by 7 bases and J by 3 bases, with 4 bases of the junction left unmatched. Germline CDR1 MNHEY, CDR2 SVGAGI. This CDR3 region has 14 residues. In DNA form, the CDR3 reads TGTGCCAGCACGCAGGGGGCCGACACCGGGGAGCTGTTTTTT. Translation gives CASTQGADTGELFF.

The chain couples TRBV10-3 to TRBJ2-3; 12 nucleotides align to TRBD2. Germline CDR1 reads ENHRY; CDR2 reads SYGVKD. The CDR3 totals 15 residues. V dropped 4 bases and J dropped 4; count of bases not matched to a gene: 3. CDR3: CAISALAGGSDTQYF. The DNA for the CDR3 is TGTGCCATCAGTGCCCTAGCGGGAGGGTCAGATACGCAGTATTTT.

This rearrangement joins TRBV10-3 to TRBJ1-5; D is possibly TRBD1 (6 bases). This CDR3 has 14 amino acids. CDR1 and CDR2 from the germline V gene are ENHRY and SYGVKD. Trimming shortened V by 5 bases and J by 2 bases, and 10 bases separated the two germline ends. CDR3 protein: CAISQGIGNQPQHF. In DNA, the CDR3 is TGTGCCATCAGTCAGGGGATTGGCAATCAGCCCCAGCATTTT.

The chain combines TRBV10-3 with TRBJ2-5; TRBD1 matches at 10 bases. V was pared by 5 bases and J by 3 bases, with 3 bases of the junction left unmatched. CDR1 is ENHRY and CDR2 is SYGVKD in the germline V gene. The CDR3 covers 14 residues. The CDR3 nucleotides read TGTGCCATCAGTCGGACAGGGGGTAAAGAGACCCAGTACTTC. It yields the protein CAISRTGGKETQYF.

The chain couples TRBV11-2 to TRBJ1-1; D gene uncertain. The CDR3 covers 12 residues. The V end lost 3 bases, the J end lost 2 bases, and 4 bases lay between the germline ends. In germline, CDR1 is SGHAT, CDR2 FQNNGV. The CDR3 DNA follows: TGTGCCAGCAGCTTCGGTAACACTGAAGCTTTCTTT. This codes for CASSFGNTEAFF.

This chain links TRBV5-1 with TRBJ1-1; D perhaps matches TRBD1 (5 bases). Per germline, CDR1 SGHRS and CDR2 YFSETQ. This CDR3 comprises 14 residues. Trimming removed 4 bases from V and 1 base from J, with 11 bases in between. The CDR3 bases are TGCGCCAGCAGCCCGGCGGGGGGGAACACTGAAGCTTTCTTT. It codes for CASSPAGGNTEAFF.

J is TRBJ2-3 and V is TRBV20-1; D perhaps matches TRBD1 (6 bases). Germline V CDR1 and CDR2: DFQATT, SNEGSKA (reference sequence). Between the trimmed V and J ends, which lost 3 bases and 4 bases, there was a span of 17 bases. The CDR3 totals 15 residues. CDR3 DNA sequence: TGCAGTGCTAGTCCTGAAAGGGGGATCGCAGATACGCAGTATTTT. Protein sequence: CSASPERGIADTQYF.

This clone was detected once. J is TRBJ2-3 and V is TRBV9; D remains unclear. This CDR3 spans 14 amino acids. Germline CDR1 SGDLS, CDR2 YYNGEE. Trimming took 7 bases from V and 3 from J, leaving 15 bases between them. CDR3 bases: TGTGCCAGCCCCTCGGTAGTAGTGACAGATACGCAGTATTTT. Translation gives CASPSVVVTDTQYF. The whole variable domain, filled in from reference TRBV9 and TRBJ2-3, reads DSGVTQTPKHLITATGQRVTLRCSPRSGDLSVYWYQQSLDQGLQFLIQYYNGEERAKGNILERFSAQQFPDLHSELNLSSLELGDSALYFCASPSVVVTDTQYFGPGTRLTVL.

This chain connects TRBV7-2 to TRBJ2-1; 16 nucleotides line up with TRBD2. Germline CDR1 and CDR2: SGHTA and FQGNSA. The junction had 8 bases not matched to a gene; V was cut back by 4 bases and J by 2 bases. The CDR3 totals 19 residues. The CDR3 reads CASSSPGLAGGVPYNEQFF. CDR3 nucleotide sequence: TGTGCCAGCAGCTCCCCGGGACTAGCGGGGGGGGTACCCTACAATGAGCAGTTCTTC.

The chain uses TRBV10-3 and TRBJ1-1; TRBD1 might be the D (5 bases). The CDR3 is made up of 14 amino acids. V lost 2 bases and J lost 4, with 11 bases in between. Germline-derived CDR1 and CDR2 are ENHRY and SYGVKD. In nucleotides, the CDR3 is TGTGCCATCAGTGAGCCAACCGGGGGCACTGAAGCTTTCTTT. It yields the protein CAISEPTGGTEAFF.

The chain carries TRBV30 and TRBJ1-4, with 7 positions matching TRBD1. The V gene end was trimmed by 7 bases and the J gene end by 2 bases; junction bases not matched to a gene: 4. The CDR3 is 13 residues long. The germline V gene encodes CDR1 GTSNPN and CDR2 SVGIG (reference sequence). DNA for the CDR3: TGTGCCTCTACAGGGGAGACTAATGAAAAACTGTTTTTT. This gives the protein CASTGETNEKLFF.

For the CDR3, the DNA is TGCGCCAGCAGCTTGCTAGCGGTTCAGTCCAATGAGCAGTTCTTC. Translating gives CASSLLAVQSNEQFF. V usage is TRBV5-1 and J usage is TRBJ2-1; 7 positions match TRBD2. This CDR3 has 15 amino acids. Germline V gives CDR1 SGHRS, CDR2 YFSETQ. Trimming cost V 1 base and J 6 bases; bases outside gene matches: 7.

The chain has TRBV7-9 and TRBJ2-3, with no clear D. Germline CDR1 and CDR2: SEHNR and FQNEAQ (reference sequence). CDR3 size: 14 residues. V was cut by 1 base and J by 0 bases, with 5 bases left in between. CDR3 DNA sequence: TGTGCCAGCAGCTTAGACAGTAGCACAGATACGCAGTATTTT. Encoded protein: CASSLDSSTDTQYF.

The V gene is TRBV4-1, the J gene TRBJ2-1; D not resolved. Germline V gene data show CDR1 as MGHRA and CDR2 as YSYEKL. The CDR3 spans 11 residues. V shed 3 bases and J shed 8 bases, with 5 bases lying between them. CDR3 sequence reads: CASSQRDEQFF. Written as DNA, the CDR3 is TGCGCCAGCAGCCAGAGAGATGAGCAGTTCTTC.

This rearrangement joins TRBV12-5 to TRBJ2-3; 15 bases line up with TRBD2. Germline CDR1 is LGHNT and CDR2 is FRNRAP. The V gene end was trimmed by 6 bases and the J gene end by 4 bases; junction bases not matched to a gene: 8. The CDR3 length is 17 residues. CDR3 region: CASGRTSGGAGADTQYF. CDR3 DNA sequence: TGTGCTAGTGGGAGGACTAGCGGGGGGGCTGGGGCAGATACGCAGTATTTT.

The chain recombines TRBV5-1 with TRBJ1-2; unclear D gene. Germline V CDR1 and CDR2: SGHRS, YFSETQ. The V end lost 3 bases, the J end lost 2 bases, and 8 bases lay between the germline ends. The length of the CDR3 is 13 residues. For the CDR3, the DNA is TGCGCCAGCAGCTATACAGAAAACTATGGCTACACCTTC. Its translation: CASSYTENYGYTF.

The chain combines TRBV12-3 or TRBV12-4 with TRBJ2-7, with 7 bases lining up with TRBD1. V dropped 6 bases and J dropped 5; count of bases not matched to a gene: 7. The CDR3 runs to 13 residues. The CDR3: CASRDDRVHEQYF. Here the CDR3 DNA reads TGTGCCAGCAGGGACGACAGGGTCCACGAGCAGTACTTC.

The genes are TRBV6-4 and TRBJ2-3, with TRBD2 identical over 10 bases. CDR1 is MRHNA and CDR2 is SNTAGT in the germline V gene. The CDR3 is made up of 15 amino acids. Germline trimming cut 3 bases from V and 1 base from J; bases unmatched to any gene: 1. In DNA form, the CDR3 reads TGTGCCAGCAGTGAGGGGACTAGCGGCACAGATACGCAGTATTTT. Translated, it gives CASSEGTSGTDTQYF.

This rearrangement joins TRBV18 to TRBJ2-1, with 8 bases matching TRBD1. The J segment lost 2 bases and the V segment lost 0 bases, leaving 6 bases of the junction unmatched. The CDR3 is 17 amino acids. From germline, CDR1 is KGHSH and CDR2 LQKENI. This chain's CDR3 is CASSPPKGTGPYNEQFF. CDR3 DNA sequence: TGTGCCAGCTCACCACCCAAGGGGACAGGTCCCTACAATGAGCAGTTCTTC.

V usage is TRBV11-2 and J usage is TRBJ1-4; D is perhaps TRBD1 (6 bases). V was trimmed by 4 bases and J by 1 base, leaving 19 bases between them. The CDR3 covers 18 residues. Germline CDR1 SGHAT, CDR2 FQNNGV. The CDR3 DNA reads TGTGCCAGCAGCTCCATCTTGGGGGGGCTGGGAACTAATGAAAAACTGTTTTTT. The encoded protein is CASSSILGGLGTNEKLFF.

The J gene is TRBJ2-1, the V gene TRBV4-1; no reliable D call. CDR3 length: 14 residues. Trimming took 1 base from V and 12 from J, leaving 16 bases between them. CDR1 MGHRA and CDR2 YSYEKL come from the germline V gene. Written as DNA, the CDR3 is TGCGCCAGCAGCCAAGTTGGCGTCTCTACGGGGCAGTTCTTC. Amino acid sequence: CASSQVGVSTGQFF.

This chain joins TRBV13 and TRBJ1-1; unclear D gene. The V gene's germline CDR1 is PRHDT and CDR2 FYEKMQ (reference sequence). This CDR3 region has 17 residues. V was pared by 1 base and J by 0 bases, with 15 bases between. In DNA, the CDR3 is TGTGCCAGCAGCTTAGCCCGGGAGAGACCGATGAACACTGAAGCTTTCTTT. Translating it yields CASSLARERPMNTEAFF.

The V call is TRBV5-5, the J call TRBJ1-1; perhaps TRBD1 as D (6 bases). This CDR3 comprises 15 residues. CDR1 SGHKS and CDR2 YYEKEE come from the germline V gene (reference sequence). Trimming removed 4 bases from V and 0 bases from J, with 13 bases in between. CDR3 in DNA: TGTGCCAGCAGCACCCGAGACAGGCTGAACACTGAAGCTTTCTTT. It is translated as CASSTRDRLNTEAFF.

The J gene is TRBJ2-5, the V gene TRBV2, with TRBD1 matching 9 bases. The CDR3 sequence is 13 residues long. The V gene end was trimmed by 6 bases and the J gene end by 6 bases; junction bases not matched to a gene: 5. The germline V gene encodes CDR1 SNHLY and CDR2 FYNNEI. CDR3 in DNA: TGTGCCAGCAGCAACGGACAGGGGCAGACCCAGTACTTC. Amino acid sequence: CASSNGQGQTQYF. Drawing the rest from reference TRBV2 and TRBJ2-5, the complete variable domain is EPEVTQTPSHQVTQMGQEVILRCVPISNHLYFYWYRQILGQKVEFLVSFYNNEISEKSEIFDDQFSVERPDGSNFTLKIRSTKLEDSAMYFCASSNGQGQTQYFGPGTRLLVL.

The genes are TRBV6-5 and TRBJ1-5, with 7 bases aligning to TRBD1. This CDR3 spans 15 amino acids. V gave up 6 bases and J gave up 1 base; unmatched junction bases: 6. CDR1 is MNHEY, CDR2 SVGAGI, per germline. The CDR3, as DNA: TGTGCCAGCAGCTCCGGGACAGAGAGCAATCAGCCCCAGCATTTT. Protein: CASSSGTESNQPQHF.

This clone was detected once. This sequence joins TRBV19 and TRBJ1-5; D is perhaps TRBD1 (5 bases). Trimming left V 3 bases short and J 4 bases short, with 16 bases between. CDR1 and CDR2 (germline): LNHDA, SQIVND (reference sequence). The length of the CDR3 is 16 residues. The CDR3 DNA is TGTGCCAGTAGTATTAAGAGGCAACAGGTAAATCAGCCCCAGCATTTT. Residues: CASSIKRQQVNQPQHF.